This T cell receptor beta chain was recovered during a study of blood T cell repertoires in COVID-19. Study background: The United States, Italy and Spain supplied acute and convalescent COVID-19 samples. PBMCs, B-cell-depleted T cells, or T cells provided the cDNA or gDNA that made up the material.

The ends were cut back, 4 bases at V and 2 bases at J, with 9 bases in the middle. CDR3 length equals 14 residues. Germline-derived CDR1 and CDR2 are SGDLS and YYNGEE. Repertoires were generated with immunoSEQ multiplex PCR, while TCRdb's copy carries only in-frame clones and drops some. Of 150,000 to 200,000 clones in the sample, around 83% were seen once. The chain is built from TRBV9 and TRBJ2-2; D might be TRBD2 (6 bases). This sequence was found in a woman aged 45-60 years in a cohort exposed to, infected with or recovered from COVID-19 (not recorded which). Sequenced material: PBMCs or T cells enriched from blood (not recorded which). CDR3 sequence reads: CASSREVNTGELFF. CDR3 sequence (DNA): TGTGCCAGCAGCAGGGAGGTTAACACCGGGGAGCTGTTTTTT.